The 26 T cell receptor beta chains given below trace back to one sample, sequenced in a study of T cell responses to AZD1222 COVID-19 vaccine. Profiling relied on immunoSEQ multiplex PCR, and the TCRdb table lists in-frame clones only, not all of them. The table has 100,000 to 140,000 clones, about 93% seen once. This specimen was peripheral blood, taken on day 0 of AZD1222 vaccination. Every receptor here comes from an adult in good health.

V gene TRBV7-9 combines with J gene TRBJ2-7; either TRBD1 or TRBD2 may supply D (7 bases each). The CDR3 is 16 amino acids. V was cut by 5 bases and J by 9 bases, with 26 bases left in between. CDR1 is SEHNR and CDR2 is FQNEAQ in the germline V gene (reference sequence). This chain's CDR3 is CASSGADREGEGAQYF. For the CDR3, the DNA is TGTGCCAGCAGCGGCGCCGACAGGGAGGGAGAAGGCGCGCAGTACTTC.

The chain has TRBV18 and TRBJ1-4, with a tentative D call TRBD1 (5 bases). The CDR3 runs to 15 residues. The V gene lost 4 bases and the J gene lost 3 bases, with 12 bases spanning the gap. Germline CDR1 is KGHSH and CDR2 is LQKENI. The CDR3 protein is CASSQGRQPNEKLFF. CDR3 DNA: TGTGCCAGCTCACAAGGGAGACAGCCTAATGAAAAACTGTTTTTT.

This chain links TRBV6-5 with TRBJ1-5, with D possibly being TRBD1 (6 bases). CDR3 size: 12 residues. Germline V gives CDR1 MNHEY, CDR2 SVGAGI. V was pared by 10 bases and J by 5 bases, with 12 bases between. The CDR3 spells CATGGGYQPQHF. In nucleotides, the CDR3 is TGTGCCACCGGGGGGGGCTATCAGCCCCAGCATTTT.

V usage is TRBV18 and J usage is TRBJ1-1, with 7 bases identical to TRBD1. The CDR3 runs to 14 residues. The J segment lost 1 base and the V segment lost 5 bases, leaving 4 bases of the junction unmatched. CDR1 and CDR2 from the germline V gene are KGHSH and LQKENI. In DNA form, the CDR3 reads TGTGCCAGCTCAAGGGACAGTGGGAACACTGAAGCTTTCTTT. Translated, it gives CASSRDSGNTEAFF.

The J gene is TRBJ1-1, the V gene TRBV6-2 or TRBV6-3, with D possibly matching TRBD1 (5 bases). The V end was cut by 2 bases, the J end by 10 bases, with 8 bases between. There are 11 residues in the CDR3. Germline V gives CDR1 MNHEY, CDR2 SVGEGT. The CDR3 coding sequence is TGTGCCAGCAGTTACAATCAGGGAGCTTTCTTT. Its protein product is CASSYNQGAFF.

The chain has TRBV5-5 and TRBJ2-7; D uncertain. The germline V gene has CDR1 SGHKS and CDR2 YYEKEE (reference sequence). The CDR3 is 12 residues long. Trimming cost V 5 bases and J 2 bases, with 8 bases left between them. DNA for the CDR3: TGTGCCAGCAGTTACGTAACCTACGAGCAGTACTTC. This translates into CASSYVTYEQYF.

The V and J genes are TRBV9 and TRBJ1-6; D is undetermined. V was shortened by 0 bases and J by 7 bases, with 8 bases between the two germline ends. The CDR3 consists of 14 residues. The germline gives CDR1 SGDLS, CDR2 YYNGEE. This CDR3 reads CASSVAGSNSPLHF. Here the CDR3 DNA reads TGTGCCAGCAGCGTAGCGGGGTCGAATTCACCCCTCCACTTT.

The rearrangement joins TRBV5-1 to TRBJ1-3; D is unresolved. The CDR3 is 15 amino acids. Germline V gene data show CDR1 as SGHRS and CDR2 as YFSETQ. Trimming removed 4 bases from V and 0 bases from J, with 11 bases in between. The chain's CDR3 is CASSPGRSSGNTIYF. The CDR3 DNA follows: TGCGCCAGCAGCCCTGGACGGAGCTCTGGAAACACCATATATTTT. The entire variable domain, with the rest obtained from reference TRBV5-1 and TRBJ1-3, is as follows: KAGVTQTPRYLIKTRGQQVTLSCSPISGHRSVSWYQQTPGQGLQFLFEYFSETQRNKGNFPGRFSGRQFSNSRSEMNVSTLELGDSALYLCASSPGRSSGNTIYFGEGSWLTVV.

The rearrangement links TRBV2 to TRBJ2-1; D is perhaps TRBD2 (6 bases). The CDR3 sequence is 15 residues long. Germline-derived CDR1 and CDR2 are SNHLY and FYNNEI. V was cut by 5 bases and J by 0 bases, with 11 bases left in between. The CDR3 DNA sequence: TGTGCCAGCAGTCCACGGGGGACCTCCTACAATGAGCAGTTCTTC. It translates to CASSPRGTSYNEQFF.

V usage is TRBV7-9 and J usage is TRBJ2-2; D call uncertain. CDR3 length equals 11 residues. The V gene lost 5 bases and the J gene lost 8 bases, with 6 bases spanning the gap. Germline V gives CDR1 SEHNR, CDR2 FQNEAQ (reference sequence). CDR3 nucleotides: TGTGCCAGCAGCGTAGAAGGGGAGCTGTTTTTT. Protein product: CASSVEGELFF.

This chain connects TRBV5-5 to TRBJ1-6; TRBD1 might be the D (6 bases). V was pared by 0 bases and J by 7 bases, with 11 bases between. The CDR3 length is 15 residues. Looked up from germline, CDR1 is SGHKS and CDR2 is YYEKEE (reference sequence). For the CDR3, the DNA is TGTGCCAGCAGCTTGGAACAGGGACCCAATTCACCCCTCCACTTT. It specifies CASSLEQGPNSPLHF.

The V gene is TRBV30, the J gene TRBJ1-5; no firm D call. V was trimmed by 0 bases and J by 1 base, leaving 7 bases between them. The CDR3 consists of 14 residues. CDR1 and CDR2 (germline): GTSNPN, SVGIG (reference sequence). The CDR3 nucleotides read TGTGCCTGGAGTGTACAACAGAGCAATCAGCCCCAGCATTTT. This encodes CAWSVQQSNQPQHF.

The chain combines TRBV18 with TRBJ1-6; D unresolved. Looked up from germline, CDR1 is KGHSH and CDR2 is LQKENI. CDR3 size: 15 residues. Trimming left V 1 base short and J 8 bases short, with 12 bases between. DNA for the CDR3: TGTGCCAGCTCACCACTTTCCGAATACTATTCACCCCTCCACTTT. Translated, it gives CASSPLSEYYSPLHF.

The chain couples TRBV19 to TRBJ1-5; TRBD1 matches 8 bases. Germline-derived CDR1 and CDR2 are LNHDA and SQIVND (reference sequence). V shed 6 bases, J shed 7 bases, and the junction held 5 bases outside the gene matches. This CDR3 spans 13 amino acids. CDR3 sequence (DNA): TGTGCCAGTAGGACAGGGGCGCGGCAGCCCCAGCATTTT. Its translation: CASRTGARQPQHF.

This clone was detected a few times. V gene TRBV6-4 combines with J gene TRBJ2-1; D not certain. The CDR3 extends over 13 amino acids. The germline V and J ends were trimmed by 5 bases and 7 bases, with 12 bases remaining between them. Germline CDR1 is MRHNA and CDR2 is SNTAGT. CDR3 nucleotides: TGTGCCAGCAGTAGTGGCGGCTTAAATGAGCAGTTCTTC. It is translated as CASSSGGLNEQFF.

The V and J genes are TRBV10-3 and TRBJ1-5, with D possibly being TRBD1 (6 bases). CDR3 length equals 14 residues. V gave up 3 bases and J gave up 4 bases, with 10 bases separating them. From germline, CDR1 is ENHRY and CDR2 SYGVKD. Here the CDR3 DNA reads TGTGCCATCAGTGACAGGGGAGGTAATCAGCCCCAGCATTTT. It specifies CAISDRGGNQPQHF.

The chain has TRBV21-1 and TRBJ2-1. TRBV21-1 is a pseudogene. This CDR3 is 14 amino acids long. CDR3: CASSKKGGGGEQFF. CDR3 DNA sequence: TGTGCCAGCAGCAAAAAAGGGGGTGGAGGGGAGCAGTTCTTC.

The rearrangement uses TRBV18 and TRBJ2-7; TRBD1 matches at 7 bases. This CDR3 has 13 amino acids. Germline values: CDR1 KGHSH, CDR2 LQKENI. The ends lost 5 bases at V and 3 bases at J; junction bases unmatched: 4. As DNA, the CDR3 is TGTGCCAGCTCAGGGACAGCCAACTACGAGCAGTACTTC. As protein: CASSGTANYEQYF. The full variable domain, in which reference TRBV18 and TRBJ2-7 provide the parts outside the CDR3, is NAGVMQNPRHLVRRRGQEARLRCSPMKGHSHVYWYRQLPEEGLKFMVYLQKENIIDESGMPKERFSAEFPKEGPSILRIQQVVRGDSAAYFCASSGTANYEQYFGPGTRLTVT.

The chain carries TRBV29-1 and TRBJ2-7; the D gene could be TRBD1 or TRBD2 (5 bases each). The CDR3 covers 14 residues. The germline V and J ends were trimmed by 4 bases and 9 bases, with 22 bases remaining between them. CDR1 and CDR2 from the germline V gene are SQVTM and ANQGSEA. CDR3 in amino acids: CSVVGQGPSTGQYF. The CDR3, as DNA: TGCAGCGTTGTAGGGCAGGGACCGTCTACGGGGCAGTACTTC.

The chain combines TRBV25-1 with TRBJ1-1, with D hard to call. This CDR3 spans 13 amino acids. V was trimmed by 8 bases and J by 4 bases, leaving 14 bases between them. Germline values: CDR1 MGHDK, CDR2 SYGVNS. CDR3 residues: CASSMQTTTEAFF. The CDR3 DNA reads TGTGCCAGCTCAATGCAGACTACCACTGAAGCTTTCTTT.

This rearrangement joins TRBV19 to TRBJ2-1; D call uncertain. V dropped 7 bases and J dropped 6 bases, with 19 bases sitting between them. Looked up from germline, CDR1 is LNHDA and CDR2 is SQIVND (reference sequence). The CDR3 contains 15 residues. CDR3 sequence: CASNPSLAGFNEQFF. DNA of the CDR3: TGTGCCAGTAACCCTTCTCTTGCTGGGTTCAATGAGCAGTTCTTC. Complete variable domain (other parts from reference TRBV19 and TRBJ2-1): DGGITQSPKYLFRKEGQNVTLSCEQNLNHDAMYWYRQDPGQGLRLIYYSQIVNDFQKGDIAEGYSVSREKKESFPLTVTSAQKNPTAFYLCASNPSLAGFNEQFFGPGTRLTVL.

This chain joins TRBV19 and TRBJ2-3, with D tentatively TRBD2 (5 bases). Germline V CDR1 and CDR2: LNHDA, SQIVND (reference sequence). This CDR3 region has 15 residues. Deletions cut 3 bases from V and 2 bases from J, with 12 bases between. CDR3 in DNA: TGTGCCAGTAGTATCGGACTGGAACTCACAGATACGCAGTATTTT. It codes for CASSIGLELTDTQYF.

The V call is TRBV18, the J call TRBJ1-5; no clear D. Germline CDR1 KGHSH, CDR2 LQKENI. The CDR3 length is 13 residues. The V and J ends lost 8 bases and 1 base respectively, with 9 bases between them. The CDR3 DNA reads as TGTGCCAGCACACAGTGGAGCAATCAGCCCCAGCATTTT. This sequence encodes CASTQWSNQPQHF.

The V gene is TRBV3-1 (or the pseudogene TRBV3-2), the J gene TRBJ2-7, with TRBD1 matching over 9 bases. The length of the CDR3 is 12 residues. The germline V gene has CDR1 LGHDT and CDR2 YNNKEL (reference sequence). The ends lost 2 bases at V and 13 bases at J; junction bases unmatched: 6. The CDR3 bases are TGTGCCAGCAGCCAATCAGGACAGGGGCCCTACTTC. It specifies CASSQSGQGPYF.

The J gene is TRBJ2-7, the V gene TRBV11-1; D is unclear. Germline CDR1 and CDR2: SGHAT and FQDESV (reference sequence). The CDR3 has 12 amino acids. V lost 5 bases and J lost 1, with 6 bases in between. The CDR3 nucleotides read TGTGCCAGCAGCCCGGATTCCTACGAGCAGTACTTC. It yields the protein CASSPDSYEQYF.

The chain recombines TRBV6-1 with TRBJ1-5, with D hard to call. The length of the CDR3 is 16 residues. V lost 2 bases and J 7 bases, leaving 18 bases between the germline ends. Germline V gene sequence: CDR1 MNHNS, CDR2 SASEGT. The CDR3 coding sequence is TGTGCCAGCAGTGAATTTTCCATCCCGAGCGGACAGCCCCAGCATTTT. This sequence encodes CASSEFSIPSGQPQHF.